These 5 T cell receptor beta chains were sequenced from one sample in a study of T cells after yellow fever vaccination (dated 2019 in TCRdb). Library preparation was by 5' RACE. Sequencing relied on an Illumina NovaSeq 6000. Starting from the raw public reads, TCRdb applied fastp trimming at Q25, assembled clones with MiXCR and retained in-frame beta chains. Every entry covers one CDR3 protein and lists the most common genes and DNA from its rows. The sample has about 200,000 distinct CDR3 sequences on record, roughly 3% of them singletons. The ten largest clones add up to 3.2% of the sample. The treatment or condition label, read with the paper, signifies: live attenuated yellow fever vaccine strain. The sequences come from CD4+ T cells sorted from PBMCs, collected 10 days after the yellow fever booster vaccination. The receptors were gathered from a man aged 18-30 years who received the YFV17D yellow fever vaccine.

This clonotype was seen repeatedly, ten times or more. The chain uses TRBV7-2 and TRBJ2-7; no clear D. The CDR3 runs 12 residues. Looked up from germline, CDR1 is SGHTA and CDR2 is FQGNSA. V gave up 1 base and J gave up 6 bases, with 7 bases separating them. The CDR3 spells CASSLVKREQYF. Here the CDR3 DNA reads TGTGCCAGCAGCTTAGTGAAGCGCGAGCAGTACTTC.

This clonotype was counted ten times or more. CDR3 sequence (DNA): TGTGCCATCAGTGGGTCCTCCCAGACCGGGACTGAAGCTTTCTTT. It translates to CAISGSSQTGTEAFF. This sequence joins TRBV10-3 and TRBJ1-1; D remains unclear. CDR3 length equals 15 residues. V lost 4 bases to trimming and J lost 5 bases, with 17 bases between them. Germline CDR1 reads ENHRY; CDR2 reads SYGVKD.

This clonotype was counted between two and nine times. The chain's CDR3 is CASSFRQREDTQYF. Written as DNA, the CDR3 is TGTGCCAGCAGTTTCAGACAGCGAGAGGATACGCAGTATTTT. The chain recombines TRBV12-3 or TRBV12-4 with TRBJ2-3, with D maybe TRBD1 (5 bases). V was cut by 3 bases and J by 6 bases, with 13 bases left in between. CDR3 size: 14 residues.

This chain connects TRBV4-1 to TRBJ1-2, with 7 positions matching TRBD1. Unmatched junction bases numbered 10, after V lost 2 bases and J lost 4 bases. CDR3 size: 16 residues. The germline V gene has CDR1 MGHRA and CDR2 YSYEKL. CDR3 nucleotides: TGCGCCAGCAGCCAACCTCGACAGGGACTCGCCTATGGCTACACCTTC. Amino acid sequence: CASSQPRQGLAYGYTF.

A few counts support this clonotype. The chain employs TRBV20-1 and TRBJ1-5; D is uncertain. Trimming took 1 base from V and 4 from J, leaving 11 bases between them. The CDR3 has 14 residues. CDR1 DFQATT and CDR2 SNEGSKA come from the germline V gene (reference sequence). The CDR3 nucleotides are TGCAGTGCTAGAGTCGACACTCAGAATCAGCCCCAGCATTTT. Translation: CSARVDTQNQPQHF.